The 20 T cell receptor beta chains presented below share a single source sample, sequenced in a study of blood T cell repertoires in COVID-19. The protocol was immunoSEQ multiplex PCR, while the TCRdb copy is restricted to in-frame clones and leaves out a portion. The sample contains 65,000 to 80,000 clones, roughly 82% of which appear only once. Sequences were obtained from peripheral blood. The receptors come from a human donor in a cohort sampled during active COVID-19.

The rearrangement uses TRBV7-3 and TRBJ1-1; unclear D gene. V shed 2 bases and J shed 0 bases, with 4 bases lying between them. From germline, CDR1 is SGHTA and CDR2 FQGTGA. The CDR3 has 13 residues. Here the CDR3 reads CASSLLVNTEAFF. As DNA, the CDR3 is TGTGCCAGCAGCTTACTTGTGAACACTGAAGCTTTCTTT.

The chain uses TRBV6-6 and TRBJ1-5; the D gene is possibly TRBD1 (6 bases). The V and J ends lost 5 bases and 0 bases respectively, with 11 bases between them. CDR1 is MNHNY, CDR2 SVGAGI, per germline (reference sequence). The CDR3 is 15 residues long. CDR3 amino acids: CASSVDRYSNQPQHF. As DNA, the CDR3 is TGTGCCAGCAGTGTGGACAGATATAGCAATCAGCCCCAGCATTTT.

The CDR3 region is CASSEVPGREETQYF. The CDR3 DNA reads as TGTGCCAGCAGTGAAGTCCCGGGGAGGGAGGAGACCCAGTACTTC. This chain joins TRBV2 and TRBJ2-5; 7 nucleotides line up with TRBD2. The CDR3 is 15 amino acids. The germline CDR1 and CDR2 sequences are SNHLY and FYNNEI. Trimming took 1 base from V and 5 from J; bases not matched to a gene: 7. Together with reference TRBV2 and TRBJ2-5, the CDR3 gives the full variable domain: EPEVTQTPSHQVTQMGQEVILRCVPISNHLYFYWYRQILGQKVEFLVSFYNNEISEKSEIFDDQFSVERPDGSNFTLKIRSTKLEDSAMYFCASSEVPGREETQYFGPGTRLLVL.

V and J are TRBV6-1 and TRBJ1-3, with 10 bases fitting TRBD1. Losses at the gene ends were 3 bases for V and 1 base for J; bases not matched to a gene: 3. The V gene's germline CDR1 is MNHNS and CDR2 SASEGT. The CDR3 length is 16 residues. The CDR3 region is CASSDRQGASGNTIYF. In DNA form, the CDR3 reads TGTGCCAGCAGTGACCGACAGGGGGCGTCTGGAAACACCATATATTTT.

J is TRBJ2-3 and V is TRBV19; the match to TRBD2 covers 12 bases. With V trimmed by 6 bases and J by 4 bases, 8 bases remained unmatched. CDR3 length equals 16 residues. Germline assignment: CDR1 LNHDA and CDR2 SQIVND (reference sequence). The DNA for the CDR3 is TGTGCCAGTAGCCCCCTAGCGGGGGGGCTATCAGATACGCAGTATTTT. Its translation: CASSPLAGGLSDTQYF.

Remarks on this clone: Other nucleotide sequences in the sample specify the same CDR3. The chain combines TRBV5-4 with TRBJ2-7, with TRBD2 matching 9 bases. Germline V gene data show CDR1 as SGHNT and CDR2 as YYREEE (reference sequence). The CDR3 loop spans 15 amino acids. J gave up 0 bases and V 2 bases, and 3 bases lay outside the gene matches. Here the CDR3 reads CASSLVTSGSYEQYF. Written as DNA, the CDR3 is TGTGCCAGCAGCTTAGTGACTAGCGGCTCCTACGAGCAGTACTTC.

This clone appeared a single time. The V call is TRBV10-2, the J call TRBJ2-6; 10 nucleotides match TRBD1. The germline CDR1 and CDR2 sequences are WSHSY and SAAADI. This CDR3 is built from 15 residues. Unmatched junction bases numbered 4, after V lost 7 bases and J lost 4 bases. The CDR3 DNA is TGCGCCAGCAAGGACAGGGGGTTAGGGGCCAACGTCCTGACTTTC. It encodes CASKDRGLGANVLTF.

V gene TRBV12-3 or TRBV12-4 combines with J gene TRBJ1-1; TRBD1 matches at 10 bases. This CDR3 has 13 amino acids. With 5 bases clipped from V and 12 bases from J, the junction kept 9 bases outside the gene matches. The CDR3 region is CASSLRQGALTFF. The CDR3 coding sequence is TGTGCCAGCAGTCTAAGACAGGGGGCGCTGACTTTCTTT.

J is TRBJ2-5 and V is TRBV3-1 (or the pseudogene TRBV3-2), with D possibly matching TRBD2 (6 bases). The germline V gene has CDR1 LGHDT and CDR2 YNNKEL (reference sequence). The CDR3 loop spans 15 amino acids. Trimming took 1 base from V and 5 from J, leaving 14 bases between them. This chain's CDR3 is CASSQGTGGGETQYF. The CDR3 DNA sequence: TGTGCCAGCAGCCAAGGTACCGGGGGTGGGGAGACCCAGTACTTC.

The rearrangement links TRBV7-9 to TRBJ2-7; 8 bases fit TRBD1. Germline V gene data show CDR1 as SEHNR and CDR2 as FQNEAQ (reference sequence). CDR3 size: 14 residues. V shed 3 bases and J 4 bases; nucleotides not matched to a gene: 5. CDR3 DNA: TGTGCCAGCAGCTTGGACAGGGTTGCGTACGAGCAGTACTTC. Its translation: CASSLDRVAYEQYF.

The rearrangement links TRBV5-1 to TRBJ1-4, with 9 bases that match TRBD1. This CDR3 is 16 amino acids long. J lost 8 bases, V lost 0 bases, and 8 bases had no gene match. CDR1 and CDR2 from the germline V gene are SGHRS and YFSETQ. The CDR3 bases are TGCGCCAGCAGCTTGGATCCCACAGGGGGCTCGGAAAAACTGTTTTTT. This gives the protein CASSLDPTGGSEKLFF.

This rearrangement joins TRBV11-2 to TRBJ1-1; D is uncertain. CDR3 length equals 11 residues. The germline V and J ends were trimmed by 3 bases and 6 bases, with 5 bases remaining between them. CDR1 SGHAT and CDR2 FQNNGV come from the germline V gene. The CDR3 region has the DNA TGTGCCAGCAGCTTGGCCCCTGAAGCTTTCTTT. This codes for CASSLAPEAFF.

The chain is built from TRBV3-1 (or the pseudogene TRBV3-2) and TRBJ2-7; a weak D match, TRBD2 (6 bases). V lost 6 bases, J lost 6 bases, and 15 bases lay in between. From germline, CDR1 is LGHDT and CDR2 YNNKEL (reference sequence). CDR3 length equals 13 residues. The CDR3 here is CASRGTGSPEQYF. CDR3 in DNA: TGTGCCAGCAGGGGGACCGGGAGTCCCGAGCAGTACTTC.

The V call is TRBV2, the J call TRBJ1-5; a possible D gene is TRBD1 (6 bases). The CDR3 is 17 residues long. Germline CDR1 SNHLY, CDR2 FYNNEI. Trimming removed 5 bases at V and 3 bases at J, with 20 bases between. CDR3 sequence: CASSRGFGGVVNQPQHF. The CDR3 DNA is TGTGCCAGCAGTAGGGGGTTTGGGGGGGTAGTCAATCAGCCCCAGCATTTT.

This clone has only a few counts. The V and J genes are TRBV11-2 and TRBJ2-3; TRBD1 is a possible D gene (6 bases). Germline-derived CDR1 and CDR2 are SGHAT and FQNNGV. V shed 3 bases and J shed 0 bases, with 10 bases lying between them. This CDR3 comprises 15 residues. The CDR3 region has the DNA TGTGCCAGCAGCTTGCAGGGACAAAGCACAGATACGCAGTATTTT. Its protein is CASSLQGQSTDTQYF.

V gene TRBV6-5 combines with J gene TRBJ2-3, with a weak D call TRBD2 (6 bases). This CDR3 contains 14 residues. The V and J ends lost 6 bases and 2 bases respectively, with 12 bases between them. CDR1 and CDR2 from the germline V gene are MNHEY and SVGAGI. The CDR3 DNA reads TGTGCCAGCAGAGAGAGACTAGACACAGATACGCAGTATTTT. It specifies CASRERLDTDTQYF.

The V and J genes are TRBV11-2 and TRBJ1-2, with D perhaps TRBD1 (6 bases). The CDR3 loop spans 13 amino acids. In germline, CDR1 is SGHAT, CDR2 FQNNGV. Trimming removed 2 bases from V and 3 bases from J, with 7 bases in between. CDR3 sequence: CASSLRQDYGYTF. CDR3 in DNA: TGTGCCAGCAGCTTAAGACAGGACTATGGCTACACCTTC. The whole variable domain, remainder taken from reference TRBV11-2 and TRBJ1-2, is EAGVAQSPRYKIIEKRQSVAFWCNPISGHATLYWYQQILGQGPKLLIQFQNNGVVDDSQLPKDRFSAERLKGVDSTLKIQPAKLEDSAVYLCASSLRQDYGYTFGSGTRLTVV.

This clone has only a few counts. This rearrangement joins TRBV28 to TRBJ1-5; 7 nucleotides match TRBD1. Losses at the gene ends were 5 bases for V and 3 bases for J; bases not matched to a gene: 13. This CDR3 is 17 amino acids long. Germline V gives CDR1 MDHEN, CDR2 SYDVKM. As DNA, the CDR3 is TGTGCCAGCAGTCCGCTCCGGGACAGCGCGAACAATCAGCCCCAGCATTTT. Its translation: CASSPLRDSANNQPQHF.

This clone showed up just once. The chain has TRBV28 and TRBJ2-3; 7 bases map to TRBD1. The V gene end was trimmed by 4 bases and the J gene end by 4 bases; junction bases not matched to a gene: 8. The CDR3 is 15 residues long. Germline V gene data show CDR1 as MDHEN and CDR2 as SYDVKM. For the CDR3, the DNA is TGTGCCAGCAGTTCCCAGGGGGTTGGTCCAGATACGCAGTATTTT. Protein product: CASSSQGVGPDTQYF. Full variable domain (outside the CDR3, taken from reference TRBV28 and TRBJ2-3): DVKVTQSSRYLVKRTGEKVFLECVQDMDHENMFWYRQDPGLGLRLIYFSYDVKMKEKGDIPEGYSVSREKKERFSLILESASTNQTSMYLCASSSQGVGPDTQYFGPGTRLTVL.

The V gene is TRBV3-1 (or the pseudogene TRBV3-2), the J gene TRBJ1-1; D gene unclear. The CDR3 covers 13 residues. V was pared by 6 bases and J by 1 base, with 9 bases between. Germline V lookup: CDR1 LGHDT, CDR2 YNNKEL (reference sequence). The CDR3 sequence: CASRDGENTEAFF. The CDR3 coding sequence is TGTGCCAGCAGAGACGGGGAGAACACTGAAGCTTTCTTT.